This is a list of T cell receptor beta chains from one sample in a study of breast tumors, draining lymph nodes, adjacent tissues. TCRdb reprocessed the multiplex PCR reads via MiXCR and lists one record per CDR3 protein. The sample consists of around 300,000 distinct CDR3 sequences, 30% to 35% of them appearing once. The sequenced sample consisted of axillary lymph node tissue. These receptors originate from a female donor with breast cancer. Some clones in this sample may be carry-over from other donors' samples. Both conserved end residues are trimmed from each CDR3.

V	length	J	CDR3
TRBV12-5	10	TRBJ2-5	ASGLVWETQY
TRBV13	15	TRBJ2-7	ASSQLGLAGHSSEQY
TRBV29-1	8	TRBJ1-3	SVLGNTIY
TRBV12-3/TRBV12-4	9	TRBJ1-4	ASMDTPRVF
TRBV20-1	13	TRBJ1-2	SAREGGARVYGYT
TRBV30	13	TRBJ2-7	AWTKGTSGAYEQY
TRBV7-2	11	TRBJ1-2	ASSYRGLGGYT
TRBV6-5	11	TRBJ2-7	ASSYGTGNEQY
TRBV28	14	TRBJ1-4	ATYAGLGSTNEKLF
TRBV19	13	TRBJ2-5	ASSLGTSCQEAQY
TRBV18	13	TRBJ2-1	ASSPGIAGENEQF